The source of this T cell receptor (beta chain) is a study of CD8 T cells in ankylosing spondylitis. From the 5' RACE reads, TCRdb called clonotypes with MiXCR, one entry per CDR3 protein. The repertoire consists of about 800,000 distinct CDR3 sequences, with 12% occurring once and the leading ten covering just over 0.5%. Whole-study results and caveats: Typical of ankylosing spondylitis blood, it appeared, was a TCR beta motif of roughly eight highly homologous variants. The authors found the disease-linked clones to be CD8+ and relatively rare in peripheral blood.

As to this clonotype: Its antigen is unknown.

Trimming left V 0 bases short and J 10 bases short, with 12 bases between. CDR3 length: 13 residues. Per germline, CDR1 LNHNV and CDR2 YYDKDF (reference sequence). The V call is TRBV15, the J call TRBJ2-5; D is possibly TRBD2 (5 bases). Sequenced sample: blood, either unsorted or a sorted T cell fraction (not recorded which). The clonotype was recovered from a male donor with ankylosing spondylitis. The CDR3 nucleotides read TGTGCCACCAGCAGAGAGAGATTCCGGGACCAGTACTTC. It is translated as CATSRERFRDQYF.